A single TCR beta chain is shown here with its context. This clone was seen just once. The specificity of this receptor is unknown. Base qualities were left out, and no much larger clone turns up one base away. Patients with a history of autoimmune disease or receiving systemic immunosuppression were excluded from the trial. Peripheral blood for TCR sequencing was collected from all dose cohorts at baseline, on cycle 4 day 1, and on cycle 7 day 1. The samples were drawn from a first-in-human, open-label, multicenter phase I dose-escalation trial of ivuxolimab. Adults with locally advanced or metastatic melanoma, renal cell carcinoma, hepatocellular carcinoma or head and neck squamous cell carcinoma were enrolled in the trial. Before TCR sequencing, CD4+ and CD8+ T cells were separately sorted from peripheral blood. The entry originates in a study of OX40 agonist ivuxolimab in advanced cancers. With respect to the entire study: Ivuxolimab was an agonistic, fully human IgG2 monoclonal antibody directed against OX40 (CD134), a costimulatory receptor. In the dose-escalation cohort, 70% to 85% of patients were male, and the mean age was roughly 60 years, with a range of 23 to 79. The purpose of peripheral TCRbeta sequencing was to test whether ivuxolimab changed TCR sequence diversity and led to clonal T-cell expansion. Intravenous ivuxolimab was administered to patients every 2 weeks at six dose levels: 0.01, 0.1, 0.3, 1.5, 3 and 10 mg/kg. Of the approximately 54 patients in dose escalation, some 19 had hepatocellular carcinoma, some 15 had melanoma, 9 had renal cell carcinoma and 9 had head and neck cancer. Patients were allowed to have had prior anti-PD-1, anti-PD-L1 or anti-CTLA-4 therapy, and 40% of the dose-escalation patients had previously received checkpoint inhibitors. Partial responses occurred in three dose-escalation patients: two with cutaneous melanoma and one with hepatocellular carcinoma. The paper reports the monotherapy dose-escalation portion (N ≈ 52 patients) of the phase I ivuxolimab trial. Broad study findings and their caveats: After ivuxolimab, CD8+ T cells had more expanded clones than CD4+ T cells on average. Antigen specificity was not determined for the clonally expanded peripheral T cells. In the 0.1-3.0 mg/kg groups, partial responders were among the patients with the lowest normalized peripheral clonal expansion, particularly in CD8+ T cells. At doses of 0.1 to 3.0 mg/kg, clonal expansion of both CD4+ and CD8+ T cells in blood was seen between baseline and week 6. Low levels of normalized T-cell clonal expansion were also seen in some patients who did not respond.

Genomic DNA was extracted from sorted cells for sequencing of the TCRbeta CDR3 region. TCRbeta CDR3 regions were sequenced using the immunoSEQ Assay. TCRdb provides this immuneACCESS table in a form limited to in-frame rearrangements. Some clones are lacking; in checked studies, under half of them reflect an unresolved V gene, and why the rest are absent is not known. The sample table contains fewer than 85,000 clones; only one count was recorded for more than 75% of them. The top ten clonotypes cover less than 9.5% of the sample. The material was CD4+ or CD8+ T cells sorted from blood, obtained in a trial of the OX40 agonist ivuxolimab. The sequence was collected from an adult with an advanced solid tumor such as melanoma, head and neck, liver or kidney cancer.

CDR3 loop: CASSVDPSPGNTIYF. Here is the DNA: TGTGCCAGCAGTGTCGACCCTAGCCCTGGAAACACCATATATTTT. Recombination connected TRBV6-1 to TRBJ1-3, with the D gene call left open. CDR1 and CDR2 (MNHNS, SASEGT) derive from the germline V gene. A distance of 12 bases separates the germline ends of V and J, which lose 4 bases and 2 bases respectively. Taken from cysteine to phenylalanine, the CDR3 has 15 residues. Of all the DNA, just the CDR3 is kept, 45 bases in frame from base 1.